Listed below are T cell receptor beta chains from one sample, sequenced in a study of CD8+CD57+ T cells in acquired aplastic anemia. TCRdb re-derived calls from the reads in MiXCR, one entry per CDR3 protein. The data contain about 58,000 distinct CDR3 sequences, approximately 50% of them seen just once; the ten biggest clones take up roughly 15%. The sample consisted of sorted CD4+, CD8+, or CD8+CD57+ T cells (not recorded which) from PBMCs. The receptors originated from a human donor with aplastic anemia. Each CDR3 is given with its conserved first and last residue.

cdr3_length | j_call | v_call | cdr3_aa
14 | TRBJ2-7 | TRBV25-1 | CASSGGGRISEQYF
16 | TRBJ1-2 | TRBV25-1 | CASSETGQGALNGYTF
16 | TRBJ1-6 | TRBV5-1 | CASRRDRGEDNSPLHF
12 | TRBJ1-2 | TRBV30 | CAWEAVNYGYTF
17 | TRBJ1-5 | TRBV6-1 | CASRLQTGSNSNQPQHF
14 | TRBJ2-5 | TRBV29-1 | CSVTNLDRGKTQYF
16 | TRBJ2-7 | TRBV29-1 | CSVEDYRGPLGYEQYF
12 | TRBJ1-1 | TRBV29-1 | CSGNRGLTEAFF
12 | TRBJ1-2 | TRBV19 | CASSIHRDGYTF
14 | TRBJ2-3 | TRBV24-1 | CATSDRQFTDTQYF
14 | TRBJ2-3 | TRBV2 | CASSGSGSADTQYF
16 | TRBJ1-2 | TRBV9 | CASSVGLGGLGYGYTF
15 | TRBJ2-2 | TRBV25-1 | CASSVRDRDTGELFF
13 | TRBJ2-5 | TRBV20-1 | CSAVRMGGETQYF
13 | TRBJ2-7 | TRBV2 | CASSEQGINEQYF
13 | TRBJ1-2 | TRBV6-1 | CASSETTGIGYTF
14 | TRBJ2-6 | TRBV27 | CASNAVSGANVLTF
17 | TRBJ2-2 | TRBV9 | CASSLTGTSGGTGELFF